These 6 T cell receptor beta chains were sequenced from one sample in a study of T cells in Graves' hyperthyroidism and ophthalmopathy. The investigators amplified TCR beta CDR3 regions from RNA transcripts. Initially, a first-round RT-PCR of the TCR CDR3 employed the HTBI primer set. TCRdb used MiXCR to reprocess the multiplex PCR reads, holding one entry per CDR3 protein. Of 610,000 or so distinct CDR3 sequences in the sample, roughly 46% were seen once. What was sequenced was peripheral blood or thyroid tissue (not recorded which). The receptors here all came from a woman aged 18-29 years with Graves' hyperthyroidism.

The chain couples TRBV7-2 to TRBJ2-5, with 9 bases lining up with TRBD2. V lost 2 bases, J lost 1 base, and 8 bases stayed unmatched. The CDR3 loop spans 17 amino acids. Germline lookup yields CDR1 SGHTA and CDR2 FQGNSA. CDR3: CASSLIVSGSSQETQYF. The CDR3 bases are TGTGCCAGCAGCTTAATTGTTAGCGGGAGTAGCCAAGAGACCCAGTACTTC. The full variable domain, its missing parts supplied by reference TRBV7-2 and TRBJ2-5, is GAGVSQSPSNKVTEKGKDVELRCDPISGHTALYWYRQSLGQGLEFLIYFQGNSAPDKSGLPSDRFSAERTGGSVSTLTIQRTQQEDSAVYLCASSLIVSGSSQETQYFGPGTRLLVL.

This sequence joins TRBV20-1 and TRBJ1-2; 10 nucleotides match TRBD1. This CDR3 comprises 18 residues. Germline V gene lookup returns CDR1 DFQATT and CDR2 SNEGSKA (reference sequence). V was pared by 6 bases and J by 6 bases, with 22 bases of the junction left unmatched. This CDR3 reads CSASSPRDRGFRRDGYTF. CDR3 DNA sequence: TGCAGTGCCAGCTCACCACGGGACAGGGGATTTCGACGGGATGGCTACACCTTC.

The chain couples TRBV29-1 to TRBJ2-6; 8 positions agree with TRBD1. CDR3 length: 16 residues. The germline V gene encodes CDR1 SQVTM and CDR2 ANQGSEA. V shed 3 bases and J 0 bases; nucleotides not matched to a gene: 4. This CDR3 is CSVDGQGGSGANVLTF. In DNA, the CDR3 is TGCAGCGTTGATGGACAGGGAGGCTCTGGGGCCAACGTCCTGACTTTC.

This clonotype was counted at least ten times. The CDR3 DNA is TGTGCCACCAGCAGAGACCGTTTTTGGAGGGGGCGCCGCACTGAAGCTTTCTTT. The encoded protein is CATSRDRFWRGRRTEAFF. The rearrangement joins TRBV15 to TRBJ1-1; 7 bases agree with TRBD1. Germline-derived CDR1 and CDR2 are LNHNV and YYDKDF (reference sequence). The CDR3 has 18 amino acids. Germline trimming cut 0 bases from V and 4 bases from J; bases unmatched to any gene: 14. Filled out from reference TRBV15 and TRBJ1-1, the complete variable domain reads DAMVIQNPRYQVTQFGKPVTLSCSQTLNHNVMYWYQQKSSQAPKLLFHYYDKDFNNEADTPDNFQSRRPNTSFCFLDIRSPGLGDTAMYLCATSRDRFWRGRRTEAFFGQGTRLTVV.

The chain carries TRBV24-1 and TRBJ1-4, with D possibly matching TRBD1 (5 bases). The CDR3 is 15 residues long. V lost 4 bases and J 4 bases, leaving 12 bases between the germline ends. Germline CDR1 and CDR2: KGHDR and SFDVKD. The CDR3 region is CATSDQRDGNEKLFF. CDR3 DNA: TGTGCCACCAGTGACCAGCGGGACGGTAATGAAAAACTGTTTTTT.

The V call is TRBV20-1, the J call TRBJ2-1; 8 nucleotides align to TRBD1. From germline, CDR1 is DFQATT and CDR2 SNEGSKA (reference sequence). Trimming removed 3 bases from V and 3 bases from J; junction bases left unmatched: 10. The CDR3 runs 16 residues. Here the CDR3 DNA reads TGCAGTGCTAGGACCTCACAGGGGGAAGACTACAATGAGCAGTTCTTC. Translation gives CSARTSQGEDYNEQFF.